The sequence of this T cell receptor beta chain was determined in a study of CD8+ T cells in alopecia areata. Germline V lookup: CDR1 SGHKS, CDR2 YYEKEE (reference sequence). V was cut by 2 bases and J by 1 base, with 8 bases left in between. The CDR3 runs 14 residues. After isolation, RNA underwent reverse transcription to generate cDNA as the sequencing template. Method: immunoSEQ multiplex PCR; TCRdb's copy keeps in-frame clones and lacks some. The sample consists of about 110,000 clones, roughly 50% of them appearing once. Treatment defined: oral pan-JAK inhibitor, 5-10 mg twice daily. The gene calls are TRBV5-5 and TRBJ2-3, with a possible D match to TRBD2 (7 bases). This receptor was taken from a human donor with alopecia areata. The starting material was CD4+ T cells sorted from blood, obtained at week 24, from a patient treated with tofacitinib. CDR3 sequence: CASSLGGGTDTQYF. The CDR3, as DNA: TGTGCCAGCAGCTTAGGGGGGGGCACAGATACGCAGTATTTT.